This TCR beta chain appears in the sequencing data of a study of blood T cell repertoires in COVID-19. About the research overall: Samples came from the United States, Italy and Spain, spanning acute and convalescent COVID-19. From T cells, B-cell-depleted T cells, or PBMCs came the material, which was cDNA or gDNA.

TCRdb's table, derived via immunoSEQ multiplex PCR, lists solely in-frame clones and lacks some. The table includes approximately 310,000 clones, around 87% detected once. Sequenced sample: peripheral blood. This receptor was taken from a man aged 50-59 years with active or convalescent COVID-19.

CDR3 region: CATSRAPQGPSEKLFF. CDR3 sequence (DNA): TGTGCCACCAGCAGAGCCCCCCAGGGCCCTTCTGAAAAACTGTTTTTT. The chain carries TRBV15 and TRBJ1-4; perhaps TRBD1 as D (5 bases). V lost 1 base to trimming and J lost 7 bases, with 16 bases between them. CDR3 length: 16 residues. Germline assignment: CDR1 LNHNV and CDR2 YYDKDF (reference sequence). The whole variable domain, remainder taken from reference TRBV15 and TRBJ1-4, is DAMVIQNPRYQVTQFGKPVTLSCSQTLNHNVMYWYQQKSSQAPKLLFHYYDKDFNNEADTPDNFQSRRPNTSFCFLDIRSPGLGDTAMYLCATSRAPQGPSEKLFFGSGTQLSVL.